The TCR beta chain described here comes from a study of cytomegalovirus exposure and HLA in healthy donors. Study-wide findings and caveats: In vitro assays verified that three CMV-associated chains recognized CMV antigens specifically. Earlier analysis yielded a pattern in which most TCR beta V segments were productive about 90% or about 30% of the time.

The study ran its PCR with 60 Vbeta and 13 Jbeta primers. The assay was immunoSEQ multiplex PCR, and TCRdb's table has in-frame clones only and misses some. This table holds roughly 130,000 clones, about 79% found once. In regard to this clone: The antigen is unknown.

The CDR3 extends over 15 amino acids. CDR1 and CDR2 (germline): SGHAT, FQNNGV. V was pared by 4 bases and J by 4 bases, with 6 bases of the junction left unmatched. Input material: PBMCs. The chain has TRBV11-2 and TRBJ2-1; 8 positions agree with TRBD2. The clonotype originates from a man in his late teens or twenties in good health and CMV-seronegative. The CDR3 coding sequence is TGTGCCAGCAGCTCGCGGGAGCGGGAGTACAATGAGCAGTTCTTC. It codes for CASSSREREYNEQFF.